Presented here are 11 T cell receptor beta chains from one specimen sequenced in a study of T cell responses to AZD1222 COVID-19 vaccine. The method was immunoSEQ multiplex PCR; TCRdb's version includes in-frame clones alone and lacks a portion of them. The table lists roughly 90,000 clones, approximately 90% of them singletons. Sequencing was performed on peripheral blood, taken 28 days after the second AZD1222 dose. These receptors all come from an adult who received the AZD1222 COVID-19 vaccine.

The rearrangement uses TRBV10-1 and TRBJ2-2; D ambiguous. This CDR3 is built from 15 residues. V lost 4 bases and J 2 bases, leaving 11 bases between the germline ends. The V gene's germline CDR1 is WNHNN and CDR2 SYGVQD (reference sequence). CDR3 residues: CASSAVTRNTGELFF. CDR3 sequence (DNA): TGCGCCAGCAGTGCTGTGACTCGAAACACCGGGGAGCTGTTTTTT.

CDR3 nucleotide sequence: TGTGCCAGCAGTTACGAAGGTATCCAAGAGACCCAGTACTTC. It codes for CASSYEGIQETQYF. The chain uses TRBV6-6 and TRBJ2-5; no definite D call. The CDR3 length is 14 residues. The V and J ends lost 2 bases and 1 base respectively, with 8 bases between them. From germline, CDR1 is MNHNY and CDR2 SVGAGI (reference sequence).

The chain couples TRBV2 to TRBJ2-2; D uncertain. The CDR3 runs 13 residues. CDR1 and CDR2 (germline): SNHLY, FYNNEI. Trimming pared 7 bases from V and 3 bases from J, leaving 9 bases between. The CDR3 region is CASNWLDTGELFF. CDR3 sequence (DNA): TGTGCCAGCAACTGGTTGGACACCGGGGAGCTGTTTTTT.

V and J are TRBV7-9 and TRBJ2-3; TRBD2 matches 7 bases. This CDR3 has 15 residues. Germline CDR1 SEHNR, CDR2 FQNEAQ (reference sequence). V dropped 1 base and J dropped 3; count of bases not matched to a gene: 4. The CDR3 protein is CASSLVSGDTDTQYF. The CDR3 DNA follows: TGTGCCAGCAGCTTAGTCAGCGGGGATACAGATACGCAGTATTTT.

CDR3 loop: CASSGRGGGYTF. In DNA, the CDR3 is TGTGCCAGCAGCGGCAGGGGAGGGGGCTACACCTTC. The J gene is TRBJ1-2, the V gene TRBV6-5; a possible D gene is TRBD1 (6 bases). This CDR3 is built from 12 residues. The V and J ends lost 6 bases and 8 bases respectively, with 13 bases between them. Per germline, CDR1 MNHEY and CDR2 SVGAGI.

The chain joins TRBV10-3 to TRBJ1-1; D not resolved. Germline V gives CDR1 ENHRY, CDR2 SYGVKD. The length of the CDR3 is 14 residues. Trimming stripped 0 bases from V and 8 bases from J, with 13 bases between. DNA of the CDR3: TGTGCCATCAGTGAGTCGAGCCTTCGGCTCGAAGCTTTCTTT. This gives the protein CAISESSLRLEAFF.

The chain combines TRBV2 with TRBJ1-4; D gene ambiguous. The ends were cut back, 4 bases at V and 8 bases at J, with 14 bases in the middle. Germline CDR1 and CDR2: SNHLY and FYNNEI. This CDR3 has 14 amino acids. CDR3 protein: CASSGVGVGEKLFF. CDR3 bases: TGTGCCAGCAGTGGAGTCGGGGTGGGGGAAAAACTGTTTTTT. Complete variable domain (other parts from reference TRBV2 and TRBJ1-4): EPEVTQTPSHQVTQMGQEVILRCVPISNHLYFYWYRQILGQKVEFLVSFYNNEISEKSEIFDDQFSVERPDGSNFTLKIRSTKLEDSAMYFCASSGVGVGEKLFFGSGTQLSVL.

The CDR3 here is CASSQGWGGSTLHQPQHF. For the CDR3, the DNA is TGTGCCAGCAGCCAAGGGTGGGGAGGGTCTACTCTTCATCAGCCCCAGCATTTT. The chain recombines TRBV3-1 (or the pseudogene TRBV3-2) with TRBJ1-5, with no clear D. V dropped 1 base and J dropped 5 bases, with 21 bases sitting between them. The CDR3 consists of 18 residues. Per germline, CDR1 LGHDT and CDR2 YNNKEL (reference sequence).

As regards this clone: Relative to the germline gene, one junction end is altered; a read error may explain this. J is TRBJ1-4 and V is TRBV2; D is undetermined. There are 12 residues in the CDR3. Germline V CDR1 and CDR2: SNHLY, FYNNEI. The CDR3 DNA follows: TGTGCCAGCATGGGAGACGGGCTTCGCCAGCACTTT. Translated, it gives CASMGDGLRQHF.

This CDR3 is CASSQETSGGNEQFF. Written as DNA, the CDR3 is TGTGCCAGCAGCCAAGAGACTAGCGGGGGGAATGAGCAGTTCTTC. This rearrangement joins TRBV3-1 (or the pseudogene TRBV3-2) to TRBJ2-1; TRBD2 aligns across 13 bases. Trimming took 0 bases from V and 7 from J; bases not matched to a gene: 0. This CDR3 comprises 15 residues. CDR1 is LGHDT, CDR2 YNNKEL, per germline (reference sequence).

The chain joins TRBV30 to TRBJ1-4; D is perhaps TRBD1 (6 bases). V shed 4 bases and J shed 4 bases, with 25 bases lying between them. Germline V lookup: CDR1 GTSNPN, CDR2 SVGIG (reference sequence). The CDR3 is made up of 18 amino acids. CDR3 in amino acids: CAWTNLQGRVGGNEKLFF. Written as DNA, the CDR3 is TGTGCCTGGACCAACCTCCAGGGACGGGTAGGGGGTAATGAAAAACTGTTTTTT.